The present T cell receptor (beta chain) was sequenced within a study of cytomegalovirus exposure and HLA in healthy donors. Researchers ran the PCR with 60 Vbeta and 13 Jbeta primers. Data came from immunoSEQ multiplex PCR; TCRdb stores just in-frame clones and leaves some out. The data show roughly 100,000 clones, around 75% seen once. This clone was recorded a few times. The receptor's source is a man aged 40-49 years in good health and CMV-seronegative. Source material: PBMCs.

CDR3 in amino acids: CASSLQDTVNTEAFF. DNA for the CDR3: TGCGCCAGCAGCCTCCAGGACACTGTGAACACTGAAGCTTTCTTT. The V call is TRBV5-1, the J call TRBJ1-1; TRBD1 is a possible D gene (5 bases). The germline V gene encodes CDR1 SGHRS and CDR2 YFSETQ. The CDR3 runs 15 residues. V lost 4 bases, J lost 0 bases, and 13 bases lay in between.